Listed below are T cell receptor beta chains from one sample, sequenced in a study of CD8 T cells in ankylosing spondylitis. A single record per CDR3 protein comes from TCRdb applying MiXCR to the 5' RACE reads. The data contain some 220,000 distinct CDR3 sequences, around 7.9% of them singletons. Sequenced input: blood, either unsorted or a sorted T cell fraction (not recorded which). The receptors here all came from a male donor with ankylosing spondylitis. The CDR3 runs from the conserved cysteine through the conserved F or W. The D gene is left open where the match is weak. Rows give clone size only sometimes, using once, few, many, or a class for an expanded clone.

J gene,clone size,V gene,D gene,CDR3 length,CDR3 protein,CDR3 DNA
TRBJ2-1,.,TRBV7-6,TRBD2,16,CASSLGLAGVYNEQFF,TGTGCCAGCAGCTTAGGTCTAGCGGGTGTATACAATGAGCAGTTCTTC
TRBJ2-7,many,TRBV20-1,.,16,CSADRPGHESSYEQYF,TGCAGTGCTGACCGCCCGGGACACGAGAGCTCCTACGAGCAGTACTTC
TRBJ2-3,few,TRBV6-5,.,15,CASSLELGRMNTQYF,TGTGCCAGCAGCTTAGAATTGGGAAGGATGAATACGCAGTATTTT
TRBJ2-4,many,TRBV4-3,TRBD1,19,CASSQDEGQGAGAKNIQYF,TGCGCCAGCAGCCAAGATGAGGGACAGGGGGCGGGGGCCAAAAACATTCAGTACTTC
TRBJ2-5,few,TRBV4-3,.,15,CASSDGLGLMETQYF,TGCGCCAGCAGCGATGGGTTGGGGTTAATGGAGACCCAGTACTTC
TRBJ1-1,many,TRBV28,.,14,CASSPYGTPAEAFF,TGTGCCAGCAGTCCCTACGGGACACCAGCTGAAGCTTTCTTT
TRBJ2-5,many,TRBV21-1,.,15,CASSVPRDTQETQYF,TGTGCCAGCAGCGTCCCCCGGGACACCCAAGAGACCCAGTACTTC
TRBJ1-3,many,TRBV10-3,.,17,CAIRKFGGQQLGNTIYF,TGTGCCATCAGGAAGTTCGGAGGACAGCAACTCGGAAACACCATATATTTT
TRBJ2-6,many,TRBV18,TRBD1,21,CASSPFYETTGVASGANVLTF,TGTGCCAGCTCACCCTTCTACGAAACGACAGGGGTAGCCTCTGGGGCCAACGTCCTGACTTTC
TRBJ2-1,many,TRBV9,.,12,CASRRERGKQFF,TGTGCCAGCAGGAGGGAGAGGGGGAAGCAGTTCTTC
TRBJ2-5,many,TRBV9,.,18,CASGRGPSGTAVRQTQYF,TGTGCCAGCGGGAGGGGACCGAGCGGGACAGCTGTCCGACAGACCCAGTACTTC
TRBJ1-1,.,TRBV12-3/TRBV12-4,.,13,CASRQLLNTEAFF,TGTGCCAGCAGGCAATTACTGAACACTGAAGCTTTCTTT
TRBJ1-1,few,TRBV4-1,.,16,CASTSGGTSMNTEAFF,TGCGCCAGCACCTCGGGAGGAACGAGCATGAACACTGAAGCTTTCTTT
TRBJ2-7,many,TRBV27,.,12,CASSPQGLEQYF,TGTGCCAGCAGTCCCCAGGGCCTAGAGCAGTACTTC
TRBJ2-7,many,TRBV20-1,.,13,CSAPGNSIAEQYF,TGCAGTGCCCCCGGGAATAGTATTGCCGAGCAGTACTTC
TRBJ2-1,many,TRBV25-1,TRBD1,15,CASSAPGQPYNEQFF,TGTGCCAGCAGTGCTCCGGGACAGCCCTACAATGAGCAGTTCTTC
TRBJ2-7,many,TRBV11-1,TRBD1,18,CASSRTIPDREPFYEQYF,TGTGCCAGCAGCCGAACGATCCCAGACAGGGAACCCTTCTACGAGCAGTACTTC
TRBJ2-1,few,TRBV21-1,.,15,CASSKAGGSYNEQFF,TGTGCCAGCAGCAAAGCAGGGGGCTCCTACAATGAGCAGTTCTTC
TRBJ2-7,once,TRBV18,.,16,CASSPPITGQSYEQYF,TGTGCCAGCTCACCCCCTATCACAGGTCAGTCCTACGAGCAGTACTTC
TRBJ2-7,.,TRBV10-3,TRBD1,16,CAIRTADGTGYYEQYF,TGTGCCATCAGAACCGCAGACGGGACAGGGTATTACGAGCAGTACTTC
TRBJ2-7,many,TRBV7-2,.,12,CASSFIGYEQYF,TGTGCCAGCAGCTTTATTGGCTACGAGCAGTACTTC
TRBJ2-6,.,TRBV4-3,.,16,CASSQEGRTGANVLTF,TGCGCCAGCAGCCAAGAGGGGAGAACTGGGGCCAACGTCCTGACTTTC
TRBJ2-1,many,TRBV4-3,.,17,CASSQVHGGLGFNEQFF,TGCGCCAGCAGCCAAGTCCATGGGGGCCTAGGTTTCAATGAGCAGTTCTTC
TRBJ2-7,many,TRBV7-9,.,14,CASSPPDLNYEQYF,TGTGCCAGCAGCCCTCCTGACCTCAACTACGAGCAGTACTTC
TRBJ2-1,many,TRBV29-1,.,12,CSVEDSLLKQFF,TGCAGCGTTGAAGACTCCCTGCTTAAGCAGTTCTTC
TRBJ2-3,.,TRBV7-3,TRBD2,15,CASSSSGGAGDTQYF,TGTGCCAGCAGCTCTAGCGGGGGGGCCGGAGATACGCAGTATTTT
TRBJ1-1,many,TRBV30,.,12,CAWSKVNTEAFF,TGTGCCTGGAGCAAGGTGAACACTGAAGCTTTCTTT
TRBJ1-1,many,TRBV9,.,15,CASSPRPTGNTEAFF,TGTGCCAGCAGCCCCCGGCCGACAGGGAACACTGAAGCTTTCTTT
TRBJ1-2,many,TRBV29-1,.,14,CSVGSLYGGYGYTF,TGCAGCGTTGGGTCACTCTATGGCGGCTATGGCTACACCTTC
TRBJ2-1,many,TRBV9,TRBD2,19,CASSTRQPPGLPNPNEQFF,TGTGCCAGCAGCACTCGACAACCCCCGGGACTACCCAACCCCAATGAGCAGTTCTTC
TRBJ2-5,few,TRBV4-3,.,15,CASSQGNVPGETQYF,TGCGCCAGCAGCCAAGGGAACGTCCCCGGGGAGACCCAGTACTTC
TRBJ2-7,.,TRBV7-9,TRBD2,13,CASTPGGPYEQYF,TGTGCCAGCACTCCGGGAGGGCCCTACGAGCAGTACTTC
TRBJ2-7,few,TRBV4-1,TRBD1,15,CASSQARDRVYEQYF,TGCGCCAGCAGCCAAGCCCGGGACAGGGTTTACGAGCAGTACTTC
TRBJ1-1,many,TRBV27,.,14,CASSLLGPNTEAFF,TGTGCCAGCAGTTTACTGGGTCCGAACACTGAAGCTTTCTTT
TRBJ2-7,many,TRBV12-3/TRBV12-4,.,14,CASSFAGQYYEQYF,TGTGCCAGCAGTTTTGCCGGGCAATACTACGAGCAGTACTTC
TRBJ2-3,many,TRBV4-3,TRBD1,15,CASSPGQGETDTQYF,TGCGCCAGCAGCCCCGGACAGGGGGAAACAGATACGCAGTATTTT
TRBJ2-5,many,TRBV7-9,.,14,CASSSPGNGETQYF,TGTGCCAGCAGCTCTCCCGGGAACGGAGAGACCCAGTACTTC
TRBJ2-1,few,TRBV5-1,TRBD2,17,CASSLEGRGGFYNEQFF,TGCGCCAGCAGCTTGGAAGGGCGGGGGGGTTTTTACAATGAGCAGTTCTTC
TRBJ2-3,.,TRBV7-2,.,15,CASSLGYGGTDTQYF,TGTGCCAGCAGCTTAGGGTACGGGGGCACAGATACGCAGTATTTT
TRBJ2-7,.,TRBV15,TRBD1,14,CATSSRDRDYEQYF,TGTGCCACCAGCAGCCGGGACAGAGACTACGAGCAGTACTTC
TRBJ2-5,many,TRBV15,.,12,CATSRPLEAQYF,TGTGCCACCAGCAGACCCTTAGAGGCCCAGTACTTC
TRBJ2-7,many,TRBV20-1,.,13,CSPTDRTRYEQYF,TGCAGTCCCACGGATCGTACCCGCTACGAGCAGTACTTC
TRBJ1-2,many,TRBV5-5,TRBD1,16,CASSSGTGAKLTGYTF,TGTGCCAGCAGCTCCGGGACAGGGGCGAAACTAACTGGCTACACCTTC
TRBJ1-1,many,TRBV4-2,.,14,CASSEIGGGTEAFF,TGTGCCAGCAGCGAAATCGGGGGCGGTACTGAAGCTTTCTTT
TRBJ1-6,many,TRBV4-1,.,14,CASSQEGGSFSLHF,TGCGCCAGCAGCCAAGAAGGGGGGTCCTTCTCCCTCCACTTT
TRBJ2-5,many,TRBV5-5,.,14,CASSFGDYQETQYF,TGTGCCAGCAGCTTCGGGGACTACCAAGAGACCCAGTACTTC
TRBJ2-2,many,TRBV28,.,15,CASSFPNVGTGELFF,TGTGCCAGCAGCTTCCCGAATGTGGGCACCGGGGAGCTGTTTTTT
TRBJ2-7,.,TRBV7-9,.,15,CASSLVLGRGGEQYF,TGTGCCAGCAGCTTAGTCTTGGGCAGGGGTGGCGAGCAGTACTTC
TRBJ1-1,many,TRBV29-1,.,11,CSALSGAEAFF,TGCAGCGCCCTTTCCGGAGCTGAAGCTTTCTTT
TRBJ2-7,many,TRBV7-9,.,11,CASSWSYEQYF,TGTGCCAGCAGCTGGTCCTACGAGCAGTACTTC
TRBJ2-2,.,TRBV7-8,.,14,CASSRGLGTGELFF,TGTGCCAGCAGCCGGGGGCTGGGCACCGGGGAGCTGTTTTTT
TRBJ2-7,few,TRBV11-2,.,14,CASSSQGKRDEQYF,TGTGCCAGCAGCTCCCAGGGTAAAAGGGACGAGCAGTACTTC
TRBJ2-7,.,TRBV4-3,.,14,CASSQGASSSEQYF,TGCGCCAGCAGCCAAGGGGCCAGCTCCTCCGAGCAGTACTTC
TRBJ2-3,many,TRBV4-3,TRBD2,16,CASSPTSGPGSDTQYF,TGCGCCAGCAGCCCGACTAGCGGGCCGGGGTCGGATACGCAGTATTTT